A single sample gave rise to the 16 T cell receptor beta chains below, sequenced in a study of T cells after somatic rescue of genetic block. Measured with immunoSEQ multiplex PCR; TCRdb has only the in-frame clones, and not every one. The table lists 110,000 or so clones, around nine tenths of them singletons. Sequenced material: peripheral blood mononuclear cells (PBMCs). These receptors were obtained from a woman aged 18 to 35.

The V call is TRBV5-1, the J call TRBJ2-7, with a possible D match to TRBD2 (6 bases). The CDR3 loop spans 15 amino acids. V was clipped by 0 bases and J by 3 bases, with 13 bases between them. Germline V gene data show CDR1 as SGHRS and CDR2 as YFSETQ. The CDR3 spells CASSLEGGSHYEQYF. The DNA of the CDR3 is TGCGCCAGCAGCTTGGAAGGAGGGAGCCACTACGAGCAGTACTTC.

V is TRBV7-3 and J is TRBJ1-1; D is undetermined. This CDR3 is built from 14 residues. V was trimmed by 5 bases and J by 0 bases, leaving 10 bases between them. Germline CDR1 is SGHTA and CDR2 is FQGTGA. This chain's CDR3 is CASSPSSMNTEAFF. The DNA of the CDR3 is TGTGCCAGCAGCCCCTCGTCTATGAACACTGAAGCTTTCTTT.

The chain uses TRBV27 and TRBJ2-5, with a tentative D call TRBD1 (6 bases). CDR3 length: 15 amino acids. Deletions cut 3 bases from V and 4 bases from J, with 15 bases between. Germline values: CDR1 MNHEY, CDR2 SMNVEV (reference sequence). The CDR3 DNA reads TGTGCCAGCAGTTTGGGCAGGGGTGAGGTAGAGACCCAGTACTTC. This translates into CASSLGRGEVETQYF.

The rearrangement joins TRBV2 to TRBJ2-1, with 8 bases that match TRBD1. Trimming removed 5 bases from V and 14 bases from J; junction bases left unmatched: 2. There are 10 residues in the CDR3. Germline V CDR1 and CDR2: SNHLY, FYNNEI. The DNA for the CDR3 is TGTGCCAGCAGTAGACAGGGGAAGTTCTTC. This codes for CASSRQGKFF.

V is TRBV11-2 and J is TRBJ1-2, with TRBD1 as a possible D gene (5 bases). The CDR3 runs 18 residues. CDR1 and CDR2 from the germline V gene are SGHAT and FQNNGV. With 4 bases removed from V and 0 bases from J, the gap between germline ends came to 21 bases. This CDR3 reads CASSSAPISGPSNYGYTF. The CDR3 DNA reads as TGTGCCAGCAGCTCCGCGCCAATTTCGGGACCTTCTAACTATGGCTACACCTTC.

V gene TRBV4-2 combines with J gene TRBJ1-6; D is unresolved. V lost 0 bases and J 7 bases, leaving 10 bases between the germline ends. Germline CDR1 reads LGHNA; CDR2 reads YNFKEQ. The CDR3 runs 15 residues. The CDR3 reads CASSQDVTGNSPLHF. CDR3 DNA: TGTGCCAGCAGCCAAGATGTGACGGGGAATTCACCCCTCCACTTT.

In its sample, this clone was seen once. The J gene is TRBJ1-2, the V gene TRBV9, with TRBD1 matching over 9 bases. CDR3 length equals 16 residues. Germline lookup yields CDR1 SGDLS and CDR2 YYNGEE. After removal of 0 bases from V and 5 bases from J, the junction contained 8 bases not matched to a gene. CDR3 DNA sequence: TGTGCCAGCAGCGTAGCTCGGGACAGGGCACCGTATGGCTACACCTTC. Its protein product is CASSVARDRAPYGYTF. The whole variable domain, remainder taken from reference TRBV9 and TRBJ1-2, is DSGVTQTPKHLITATGQRVTLRCSPRSGDLSVYWYQQSLDQGLQFLIQYYNGEERAKGNILERFSAQQFPDLHSELNLSSLELGDSALYFCASSVARDRAPYGYTFGSGTRLTVV.

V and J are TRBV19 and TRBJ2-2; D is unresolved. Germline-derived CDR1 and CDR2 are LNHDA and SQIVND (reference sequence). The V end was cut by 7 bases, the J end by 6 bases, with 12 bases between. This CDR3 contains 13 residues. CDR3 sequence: CASTPDRPGELFF. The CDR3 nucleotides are TGTGCCAGTACCCCCGATAGGCCCGGGGAGCTGTTTTTT.

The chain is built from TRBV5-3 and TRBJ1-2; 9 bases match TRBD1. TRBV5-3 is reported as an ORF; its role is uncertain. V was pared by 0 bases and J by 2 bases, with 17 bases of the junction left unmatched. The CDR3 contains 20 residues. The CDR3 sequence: CARSLEPTGTGNPLNYGYTF. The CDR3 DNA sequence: TGTGCCAGAAGCTTGGAGCCCACCGGGACAGGGAACCCGCTAAACTATGGCTACACCTTC.

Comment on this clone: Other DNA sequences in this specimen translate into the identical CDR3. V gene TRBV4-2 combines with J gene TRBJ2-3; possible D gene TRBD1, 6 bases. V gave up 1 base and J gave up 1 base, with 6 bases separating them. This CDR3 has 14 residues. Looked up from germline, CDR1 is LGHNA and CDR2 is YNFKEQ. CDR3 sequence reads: CASSQAGGTDTQYF. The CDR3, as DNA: TGTGCCAGCAGCCAAGCAGGGGGCACAGATACGCAGTATTTT.

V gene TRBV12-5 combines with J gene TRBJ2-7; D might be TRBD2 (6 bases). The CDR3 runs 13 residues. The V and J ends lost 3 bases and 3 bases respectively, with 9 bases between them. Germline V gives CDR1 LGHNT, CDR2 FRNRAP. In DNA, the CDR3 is TGTGCTAGTGGTTTAGGAGGGTACTACGAGCAGTACTTC. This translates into CASGLGGYYEQYF.

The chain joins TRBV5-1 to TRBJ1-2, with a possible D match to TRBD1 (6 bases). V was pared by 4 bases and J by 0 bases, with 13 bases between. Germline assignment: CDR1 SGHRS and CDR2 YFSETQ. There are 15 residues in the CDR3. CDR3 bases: TGCGCCAGCAGCGGGGGACAAACTACTAACTATGGCTACACCTTC. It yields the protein CASSGGQTTNYGYTF.

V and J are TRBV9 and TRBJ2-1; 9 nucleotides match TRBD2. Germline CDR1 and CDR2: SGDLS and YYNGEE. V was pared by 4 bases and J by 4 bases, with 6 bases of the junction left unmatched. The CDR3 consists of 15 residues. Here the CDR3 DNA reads TGTGCCAGCAGCAAGGGTAGCGGGGGATACAATGAGCAGTTCTTC. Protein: CASSKGSGGYNEQFF.

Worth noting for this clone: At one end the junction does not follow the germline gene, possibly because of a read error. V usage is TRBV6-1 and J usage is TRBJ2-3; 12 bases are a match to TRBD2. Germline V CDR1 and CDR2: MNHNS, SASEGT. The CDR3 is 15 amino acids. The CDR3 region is CASREETSGGDTQYF. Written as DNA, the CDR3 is TGTGCCAGCAGGGAAGAGACTAGCGGGGGTGATACGCAGTATTTT.

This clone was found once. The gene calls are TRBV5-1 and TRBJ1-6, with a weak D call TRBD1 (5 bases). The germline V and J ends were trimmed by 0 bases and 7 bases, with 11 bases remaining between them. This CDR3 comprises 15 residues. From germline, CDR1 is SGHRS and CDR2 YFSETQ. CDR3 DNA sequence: TGCGCCAGCAGCTTGGTCGGGGGGTCGAATTCACCCCTCCACTTT. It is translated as CASSLVGGSNSPLHF.

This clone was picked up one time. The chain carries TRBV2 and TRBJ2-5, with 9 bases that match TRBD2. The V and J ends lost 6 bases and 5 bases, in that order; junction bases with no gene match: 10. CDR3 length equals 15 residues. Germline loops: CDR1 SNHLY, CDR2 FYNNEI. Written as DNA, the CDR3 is TGTGCCAGCAGAGTTCAGGCGGGGGGGCCGGAGACCCAGTACTTC. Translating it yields CASRVQAGGPETQYF.